The clone carrying this T cell receptor beta chain occurred many times. Antigen unknown. This specimen comes from a study of T-cell reconstitution after alpha-beta-depleted transplantation in children. Study-level results: In some patients, recipient T cells and intrathymic progenitors surviving conditioning explained high day-60 diversity.

Germline V gives CDR1 SGHTA, CDR2 FQGNSA. V shed 4 bases, J shed 7 bases, and the junction held 3 bases outside the gene matches. The CDR3 is 13 residues long. Molecular barcoding with unique molecular identifiers was used for the TCRbeta library. TCRdb independently ran MiXCR on the PCR reads; one entry per CDR3 protein. The data contain about 300,000 distinct CDR3 sequences, 10% of them singletons. The receptor comes from a boy under three years old with acute myeloid leukemia, due to receive a stem cell transplant. This rearrangement joins TRBV7-2 to TRBJ2-1; 8 nucleotides line up with TRBD2. The sample in question was PBMCs, obtained before TCRalphabeta/CD19-depleted stem cell transplant. CDR3 coding DNA: TGTGCCAGCAGCTGGACTAGCAAAAATGAGCAGTTCTTC. This codes for CASSWTSKNEQFF.